These 20 T cell receptor beta chains were sequenced from one sample in a study of T cell responses to AZD1222 COVID-19 vaccine. Produced via immunoSEQ multiplex PCR; TCRdb's table is partial and in-frame only. The repertoire consists of around 200,000 clones, with about 92% occurring once and the leading ten covering roughly 3.9%. The source material was peripheral blood, sampled on day 0 of AZD1222 vaccination. These receptors originate from an adult in good health.

CDR3 nucleotide sequence: TGTGCCAGCAGCTTAGGATGGGTTGCGGGATTAACCGGGGAGCTGTTTTTT. This sequence encodes CASSLGWVAGLTGELFF. This rearrangement joins TRBV7-9 to TRBJ2-2; D is possibly TRBD2 (6 bases). Germline-derived CDR1 and CDR2 are SEHNR and FQNEAQ (reference sequence). CDR3 length equals 17 residues. Trimming left V 1 base short and J 5 bases short, with 17 bases between.

The CDR3 nucleotides read TGTGCCAGCAGTGAAATTACAGGGATGGGTGTTGAGAACGAGCAGTACTTC. Its translation: CASSEITGMGVENEQYF. V is TRBV6-1 and J is TRBJ2-7, with a tentative D call TRBD1 (6 bases). Germline V gene sequence: CDR1 MNHNS, CDR2 SASEGT. This CDR3 is 17 amino acids long. V gave up 2 bases and J gave up 5 bases, with 22 bases separating them.

J is TRBJ2-2 and V is TRBV19; D gene unclear. V was shortened by 5 bases and J by 7 bases, with 11 bases between the two germline ends. Germline lookup yields CDR1 LNHDA and CDR2 SQIVND (reference sequence). This CDR3 spans 13 amino acids. The CDR3 is CASSPRTRGELFF. Written as DNA, the CDR3 is TGTGCCAGTAGTCCAAGGACCCGCGGGGAGCTGTTTTTT. The full variable domain, its missing parts supplied by reference TRBV19 and TRBJ2-2, is DGGITQSPKYLFRKEGQNVTLSCEQNLNHDAMYWYRQDPGQGLRLIYYSQIVNDFQKGDIAEGYSVSREKKESFPLTVTSAQKNPTAFYLCASSPRTRGELFFGEGSRLTVL.

The sample holds a few counts of this clone. Other DNA sequences in the same sample also yield this CDR3. The V and J genes are TRBV5-6 and TRBJ1-1; D is ambiguous. V was cut by 2 bases and J by 2 bases, with 1 base left in between. Looked up from germline, CDR1 is SGHDT and CDR2 is YYEEEE. This CDR3 has 11 residues. Here the CDR3 reads CASSLNTEAFF. In nucleotides, the CDR3 is TGTGCCAGCAGCTTAAACACTGAAGCTTTCTTT.

V usage is TRBV19 and J usage is TRBJ2-7; D tentatively reads TRBD1 or TRBD2 (5 bases each). V was shortened by 7 bases and J by 1 base, with 11 bases between the two germline ends. Germline CDR1 and CDR2: LNHDA and SQIVND (reference sequence). The CDR3 sequence is 13 residues long. CDR3: CASKRDGSYEQYF. Written as DNA, the CDR3 is TGTGCCAGTAAGAGGGACGGATCCTACGAGCAGTACTTC. Full variable domain (missing parts from reference TRBV19 and TRBJ2-7): DGGITQSPKYLFRKEGQNVTLSCEQNLNHDAMYWYRQDPGQGLRLIYYSQIVNDFQKGDIAEGYSVSREKKESFPLTVTSAQKNPTAFYLCASKRDGSYEQYFGPGTRLTVT.

The genes are TRBV19 and TRBJ2-3; 8 positions agree with TRBD2. This CDR3 contains 17 residues. Germline values: CDR1 LNHDA, CDR2 SQIVND (reference sequence). V shed 4 bases, J shed 6 bases, and the junction held 15 bases outside the gene matches. CDR3 residues: CASSTPRYGGASDTQYF. The CDR3 nucleotides are TGTGCCAGTAGTACCCCCCGCTACGGGGGGGCCAGTGATACGCAGTATTTT. Looking up the rest from reference TRBV19 and TRBJ2-3 gives the full variable domain: DGGITQSPKYLFRKEGQNVTLSCEQNLNHDAMYWYRQDPGQGLRLIYYSQIVNDFQKGDIAEGYSVSREKKESFPLTVTSAQKNPTAFYLCASSTPRYGGASDTQYFGPGTRLTVL.

The CDR3 loop is CASRSGQGARGYTF. In DNA, the CDR3 is TGTGCCAGCAGAAGCGGTCAGGGGGCTCGAGGCTACACCTTC. The rearrangement uses TRBV27 and TRBJ1-2; 8 bases agree with TRBD1. V lost 6 bases to trimming and J lost 8 bases; unmatched junction nucleotides: 11. This CDR3 has 14 residues. Germline V CDR1 and CDR2: MNHEY, SMNVEV (reference sequence).

This clone has a single count. This chain uses TRBV5-6 with TRBJ1-1; D is undetermined. Trimming pared 2 bases from V and 4 bases from J, leaving 12 bases between. Germline CDR1 reads SGHDT; CDR2 reads YYEEEE. The CDR3 consists of 14 residues. Here the CDR3 DNA reads TGTGCCAGCAGCTTCTATGGGGTGGGCACTGAAGCTTTCTTT. Amino acids: CASSFYGVGTEAFF. Variable domain in full (rest from reference TRBV5-6 and TRBJ1-1): DAGVTQSPTHLIKTRGQQVTLRCSPKSGHDTVSWYQQALGQGPQFIFQYYEEEERQRGNFPDRFSGHQFPNYSSELNVNALLLGDSALYLCASSFYGVGTEAFFGQGTRLTVV.

The chain carries TRBV9 and TRBJ1-1; D ambiguous. CDR1 and CDR2 from the germline V gene are SGDLS and YYNGEE. V was pared by 1 base and J by 1 base, with 8 bases between. This CDR3 spans 14 amino acids. CDR3 DNA: TGTGCCAGCAGCGTAATTCCGGAGAACACTGAAGCTTTCTTT. It is translated as CASSVIPENTEAFF.

The chain recombines TRBV14 with TRBJ1-1; D call uncertain. The germline V gene encodes CDR1 SGHDN and CDR2 FVKESK. This CDR3 region has 12 residues. Trimming cost V 4 bases and J 4 bases, with 7 bases left between them. DNA of the CDR3: TGTGCCAGCAGCCCCTCGGGCACTGAAGCTTTCTTT. This encodes CASSPSGTEAFF.

The chain combines TRBV6-1 with TRBJ1-5; D gene uncertain. V lost 1 base, J lost 4 bases, and 8 bases lay in between. The CDR3 spans 14 residues. Germline loops: CDR1 MNHNS, CDR2 SASEGT. The CDR3 here is CASSEGGPNQPQHF. The DNA for the CDR3 is TGTGCCAGCAGTGAAGGCGGCCCAAATCAGCCCCAGCATTTT.

The chain joins TRBV5-1 to TRBJ1-1, with D possibly matching TRBD1 (6 bases). This CDR3 contains 13 residues. The germline gives CDR1 SGHRS, CDR2 YFSETQ. The V end was cut by 4 bases, the J end by 5 bases, with 12 bases between. CDR3 coding DNA: TGCGCCAGCAGCCAATACAGGGAGACTGAAGCTTTCTTT. It is translated as CASSQYRETEAFF.

In its sample, this clone was seen once. The chain has TRBV29-1 and TRBJ2-1; TRBD2 aligns across 14 bases. V was clipped by 3 bases and J by 4 bases; unmatched bases: 5. The V gene's germline CDR1 is SQVTM and CDR2 ANQGSEA. The CDR3 loop spans 16 amino acids. This CDR3 is CSVEGTSGREYNEQFF. The DNA of the CDR3 is TGCAGCGTTGAGGGGACTAGCGGGAGAGAGTACAATGAGCAGTTCTTC.

In this sample, this clone turned up once. This chain joins TRBV6-5 and TRBJ1-5; D gene unclear. CDR3 length equals 15 residues. Germline values: CDR1 MNHEY, CDR2 SVGAGI. With 2 bases removed from V and 0 bases from J, the gap between germline ends came to 8 bases. The CDR3 loop is CASSYGSDSNQPQHF. CDR3 sequence (DNA): TGTGCCAGCAGTTACGGGTCGGATAGCAATCAGCCCCAGCATTTT.

The V and J genes are TRBV5-1 and TRBJ1-6; no clear D. V lost 4 bases to trimming and J lost 0 bases, with 11 bases between them. Germline CDR1 and CDR2: SGHRS and YFSETQ. The CDR3 consists of 16 residues. The CDR3 sequence is CASSTGPSSYNSPLHF. CDR3 sequence (DNA): TGCGCCAGCAGCACCGGACCTAGCTCCTATAATTCACCCCTCCACTTT.

The chain links TRBV27 to TRBJ2-7; D might be TRBD1 (5 bases). The CDR3 runs to 17 residues. The germline V gene has CDR1 MNHEY and CDR2 SMNVEV (reference sequence). Trimming removed 2 bases from V and 5 bases from J, with 22 bases in between. CDR3 coding DNA: TGTGCCAGCAGTTTAACAACGTCGATCCCAGGGCTAAACGAGCAGTACTTC. This codes for CASSLTTSIPGLNEQYF.

The CDR3: CASNGGGPEEQYF. CDR3 nucleotides: TGTGCCAGCAACGGGGGAGGGCCGGAAGAGCAGTACTTC. The rearrangement uses TRBV7-8 and TRBJ2-7; TRBD2 aligns across 7 bases. With V trimmed by 7 bases and J by 7 bases, 10 bases remained unmatched. The CDR3 sequence is 13 residues long. In germline, CDR1 is SGHVS, CDR2 FQNEAQ.

The V gene is TRBV29-1, the J gene TRBJ2-7, with TRBD2 identical over 12 bases. The CDR3 has 14 residues. V shed 1 base and J 9 bases; nucleotides not matched to a gene: 7. CDR1 and CDR2 (germline): SQVTM, ANQGSEA. The CDR3 here is CSVEVRLAGGLQYF. The CDR3 DNA reads as TGCAGCGTTGAAGTCCGTCTAGCGGGAGGGTTGCAGTACTTC.

The chain carries TRBV6-5 and TRBJ2-5; D call uncertain. Trimming took 4 bases from V and 1 from J, leaving 7 bases between them. The CDR3 runs 13 residues. In germline, CDR1 is MNHEY, CDR2 SVGAGI. The DNA of the CDR3 is TGTGCCAGCAGTTTTCGGTTCCAAGAGACCCAGTACTTC. Amino acid sequence: CASSFRFQETQYF.

This chain connects TRBV6-2 or TRBV6-3 to TRBJ2-3, with a tentative D call TRBD2 (6 bases). Deletions cut 6 bases from V and 0 bases from J, with 16 bases between. This CDR3 is 16 amino acids long. The germline V gene encodes CDR1 MNHEY and CDR2 SVGEGT. CDR3 loop: CASSLRLGSSTDTQYF. The CDR3 nucleotides read TGTGCCAGCAGCCTACGGCTCGGGAGTAGCACAGATACGCAGTATTTT.